This entry is about one T cell receptor beta chain. This sample is part of a study of blood T cells in healthy people across ages. The V gene lost 6 bases and the J gene lost 1 base, with 10 bases spanning the gap. The CDR3 extends over 13 amino acids. Germline CDR1 DFQATT, CDR2 SNEGSKA (reference sequence). A sample-barcoded 5' primer and a J-beta primer mix were used in a second PCR of about 7 to 12 cycles. TCRdb independently ran MiXCR on the 5' RACE reads; one entry per CDR3 protein. This sample has hundreds of thousands of distinct CDR3 sequences; roughly half occur once, and the top ten carry approximately 15%.

The receptor's source is a woman of 80 years or more in good health. The chain has TRBV20-1 and TRBJ2-1; weak D call: TRBD1 (6 bases). The source material was blood. CDR3 nucleotides: TGCAGTGCCCCAGGGGAGTCCTACAATGAGCAGTTCTTC. Residues: CSAPGESYNEQFF.